This T cell receptor beta chain was observed in a study of T cell responses to AZD1222 COVID-19 vaccine. CDR3 length: 13 residues. The germline V gene encodes CDR1 SQVTM and CDR2 ANQGSEA. With 6 bases clipped from V and 2 bases from J, the junction kept 4 bases outside the gene matches. The study's findings and limits: The donor cohort was predominantly white British with a female majority, and clonal diversity may have been underestimated.

Regarding this clone: What it recognizes is unknown.

The method was immunoSEQ multiplex PCR; TCRdb's version includes in-frame clones alone and lacks a portion of them. The table shows 70,000 or so clones, with almost 90% occurring only once. Sample: peripheral blood, taken on day 0 of AZD1222 vaccination. The TCR was taken from an adult in good health. The V gene is TRBV29-1, the J gene TRBJ1-5; 7 bases fit TRBD1. The CDR3 DNA sequence: TGCAGCGTAAAAGGACAGGGCAATCAGCCCCAGCATTTT. It is translated as CSVKGQGNQPQHF.